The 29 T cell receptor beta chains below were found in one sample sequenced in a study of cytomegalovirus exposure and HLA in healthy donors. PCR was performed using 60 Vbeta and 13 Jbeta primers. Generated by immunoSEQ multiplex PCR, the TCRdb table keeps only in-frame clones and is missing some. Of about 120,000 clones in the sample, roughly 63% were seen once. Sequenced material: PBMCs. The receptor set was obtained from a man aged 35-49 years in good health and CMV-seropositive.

The CDR3 coding sequence is TGTGCCAGCAGCCAAGTCCGGACAGGGCCTGACTCTGGAAACACCATATATTTT. Translated: CASSQVRTGPDSGNTIYF. The chain is built from TRBV4-2 and TRBJ1-3; 8 bases line up with TRBD1. The germline V gene has CDR1 LGHNA and CDR2 YNFKEQ. This CDR3 comprises 18 residues. With V trimmed by 1 base and J by 0 bases, 8 bases remained unmatched.

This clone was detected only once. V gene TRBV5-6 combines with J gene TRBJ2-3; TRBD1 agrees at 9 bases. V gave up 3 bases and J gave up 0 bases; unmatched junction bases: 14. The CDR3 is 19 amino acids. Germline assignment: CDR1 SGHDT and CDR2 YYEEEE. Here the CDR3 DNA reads TGTGCCAGCAGCTATTCCCTCGGGACAGGGCGACTTAGCACAGATACGCAGTATTTT. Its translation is CASSYSLGTGRLSTDTQYF.

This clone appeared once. The CDR3 DNA reads TGTGCCAGCTCCGGGCAGGGAACCTACGAGCAGTACTTC. Translated, it gives CASSGQGTYEQYF. The rearrangement links TRBV18 to TRBJ2-7, with D possibly TRBD1 on 5 matching bases. Germline V gives CDR1 KGHSH, CDR2 LQKENI. The ends were cut back, 6 bases at V and 2 bases at J, with 11 bases in the middle. The CDR3 runs 13 residues.

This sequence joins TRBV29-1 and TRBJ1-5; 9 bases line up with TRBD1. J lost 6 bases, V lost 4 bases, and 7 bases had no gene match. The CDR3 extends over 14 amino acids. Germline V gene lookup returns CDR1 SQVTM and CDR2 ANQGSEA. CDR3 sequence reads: CSVGVTGGSQPQHF. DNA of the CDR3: TGCAGCGTTGGCGTGACAGGGGGGAGTCAGCCCCAGCATTTT.

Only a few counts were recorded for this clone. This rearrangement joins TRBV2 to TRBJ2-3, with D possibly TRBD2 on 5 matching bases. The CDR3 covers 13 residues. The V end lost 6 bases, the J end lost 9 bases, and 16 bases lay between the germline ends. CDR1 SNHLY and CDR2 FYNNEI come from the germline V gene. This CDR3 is CASSQRTQTTQYF. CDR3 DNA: TGTGCCAGCAGCCAAAGGACTCAAACAACGCAGTATTTT.

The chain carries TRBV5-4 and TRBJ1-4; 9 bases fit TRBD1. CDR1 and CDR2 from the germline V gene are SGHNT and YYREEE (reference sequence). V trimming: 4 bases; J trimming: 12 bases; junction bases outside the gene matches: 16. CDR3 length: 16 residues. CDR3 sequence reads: CASSQGTGPNVGQLFF. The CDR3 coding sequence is TGTGCCAGCAGCCAAGGGACAGGGCCAAATGTAGGTCAACTGTTTTTT.

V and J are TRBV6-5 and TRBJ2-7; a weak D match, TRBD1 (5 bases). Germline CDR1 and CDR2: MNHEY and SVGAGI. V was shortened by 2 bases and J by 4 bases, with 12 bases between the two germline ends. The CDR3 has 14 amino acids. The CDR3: CASSYGKTVYEQYF. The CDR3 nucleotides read TGTGCCAGCAGTTACGGGAAGACAGTGTACGAGCAGTACTTC.

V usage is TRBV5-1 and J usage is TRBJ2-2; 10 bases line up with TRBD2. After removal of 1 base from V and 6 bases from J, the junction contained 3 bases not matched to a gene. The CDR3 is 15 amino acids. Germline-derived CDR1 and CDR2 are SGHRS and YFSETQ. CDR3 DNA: TGCGCCAGCAGCTTGTTAGCGGGGGGCTCCGGGGAGCTGTTTTTT. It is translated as CASSLLAGGSGELFF.

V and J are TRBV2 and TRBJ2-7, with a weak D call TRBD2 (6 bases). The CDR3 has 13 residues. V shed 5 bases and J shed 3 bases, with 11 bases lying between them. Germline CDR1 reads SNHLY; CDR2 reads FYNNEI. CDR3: CASSPGGNYEQYF. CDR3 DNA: TGTGCCAGCAGTCCGGGCGGGAACTACGAGCAGTACTTC.

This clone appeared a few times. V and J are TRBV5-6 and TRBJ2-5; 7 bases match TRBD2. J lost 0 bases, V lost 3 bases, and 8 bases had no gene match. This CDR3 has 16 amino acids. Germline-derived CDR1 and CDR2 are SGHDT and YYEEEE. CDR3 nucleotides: TGTGCCAGCAGCTGGAGGCTAGCGGCTAACCAAGAGACCCAGTACTTC. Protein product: CASSWRLAANQETQYF.

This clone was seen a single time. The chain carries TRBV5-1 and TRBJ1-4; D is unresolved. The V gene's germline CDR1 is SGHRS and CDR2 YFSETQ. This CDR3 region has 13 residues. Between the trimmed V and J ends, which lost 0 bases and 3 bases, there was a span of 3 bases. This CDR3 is CASSLAANEKLFF. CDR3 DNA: TGCGCCAGCAGCTTGGCGGCTAATGAAAAACTGTTTTTT.

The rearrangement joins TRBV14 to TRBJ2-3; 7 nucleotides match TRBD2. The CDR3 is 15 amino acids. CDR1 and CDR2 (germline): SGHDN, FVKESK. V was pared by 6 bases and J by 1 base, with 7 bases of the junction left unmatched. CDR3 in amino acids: CASRKAGSGTDTQYF. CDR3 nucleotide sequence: TGTGCCAGCAGAAAAGCGGGGTCTGGCACAGATACGCAGTATTTT.

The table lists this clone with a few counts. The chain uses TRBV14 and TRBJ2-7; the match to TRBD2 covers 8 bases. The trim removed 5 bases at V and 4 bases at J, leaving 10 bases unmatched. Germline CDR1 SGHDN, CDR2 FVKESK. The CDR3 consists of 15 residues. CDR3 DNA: TGTGCCAGCAGCGCCGGGGGGGGCCGCTATTACGAGCAGTACTTC. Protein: CASSAGGGRYYEQYF.

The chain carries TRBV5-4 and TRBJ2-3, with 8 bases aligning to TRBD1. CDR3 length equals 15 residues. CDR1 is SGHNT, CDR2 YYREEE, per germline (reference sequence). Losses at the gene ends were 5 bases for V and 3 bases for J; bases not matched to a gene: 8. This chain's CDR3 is CASSYRTGWTDTQYF. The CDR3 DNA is TGTGCCAGCAGTTATAGGACAGGGTGGACAGATACGCAGTATTTT.

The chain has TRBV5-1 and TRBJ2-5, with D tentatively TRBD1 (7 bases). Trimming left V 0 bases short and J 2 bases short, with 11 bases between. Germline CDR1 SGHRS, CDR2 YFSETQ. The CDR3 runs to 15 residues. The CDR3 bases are TGCGCCAGCAGCTTGGGGGGGGACAGACAAGAGACCCAGTACTTC. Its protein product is CASSLGGDRQETQYF.

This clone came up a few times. The CDR3 DNA sequence: TGTGCCACCAGCAGAACAATCGCCGGGACAGGGTACACTGAAGCTTTCTTT. This codes for CATSRTIAGTGYTEAFF. The V gene is TRBV15, the J gene TRBJ1-1; TRBD1 matches 9 bases. CDR3 length: 17 residues. Germline loops: CDR1 LNHNV, CDR2 YYDKDF (reference sequence). V dropped 2 bases and J dropped 3; count of bases not matched to a gene: 10.

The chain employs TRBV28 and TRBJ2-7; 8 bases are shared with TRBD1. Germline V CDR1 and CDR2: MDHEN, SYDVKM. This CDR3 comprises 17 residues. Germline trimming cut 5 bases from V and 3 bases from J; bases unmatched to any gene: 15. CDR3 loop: CASSPNIARTGNYEQYF. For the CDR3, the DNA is TGTGCCAGCAGTCCAAACATCGCACGGACAGGGAACTACGAGCAGTACTTC.

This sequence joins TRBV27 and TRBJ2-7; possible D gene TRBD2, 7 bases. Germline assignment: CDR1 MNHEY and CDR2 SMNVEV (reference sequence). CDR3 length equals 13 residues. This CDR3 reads CATGGGLSYEQYF. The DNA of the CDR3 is TGTGCTACAGGCGGGGGCCTTTCCTACGAGCAGTACTTC.

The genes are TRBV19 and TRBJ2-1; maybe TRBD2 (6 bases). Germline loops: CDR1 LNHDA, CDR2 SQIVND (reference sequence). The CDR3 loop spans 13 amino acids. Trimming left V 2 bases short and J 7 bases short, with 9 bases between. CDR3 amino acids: CASSITSINEQFF. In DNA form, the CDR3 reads TGTGCCAGTAGTATAACTAGCATTAATGAGCAGTTCTTC.

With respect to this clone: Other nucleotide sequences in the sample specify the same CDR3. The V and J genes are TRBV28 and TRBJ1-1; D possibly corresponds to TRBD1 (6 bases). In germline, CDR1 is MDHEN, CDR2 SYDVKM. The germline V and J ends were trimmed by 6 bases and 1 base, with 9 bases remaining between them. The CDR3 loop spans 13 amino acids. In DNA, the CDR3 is TGTGCCAGCAGACCGGGACAGAACACTGAAGCTTTCTTT. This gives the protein CASRPGQNTEAFF.

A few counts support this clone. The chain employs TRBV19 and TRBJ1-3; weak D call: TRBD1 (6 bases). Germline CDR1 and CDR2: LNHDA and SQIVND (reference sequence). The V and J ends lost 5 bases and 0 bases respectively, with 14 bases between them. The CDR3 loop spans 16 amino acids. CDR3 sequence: CASSAGQLSSGNTIYF. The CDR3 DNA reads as TGTGCCAGTAGTGCCGGACAGTTGAGCTCTGGAAACACCATATATTTT.

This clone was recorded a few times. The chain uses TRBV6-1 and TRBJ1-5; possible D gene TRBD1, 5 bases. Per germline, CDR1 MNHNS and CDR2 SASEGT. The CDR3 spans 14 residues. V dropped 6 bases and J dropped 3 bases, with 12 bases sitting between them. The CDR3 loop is CASSSGLLNQPQHF. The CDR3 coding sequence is TGTGCCAGCAGCTCGGGACTGCTCAATCAGCCCCAGCATTTT.

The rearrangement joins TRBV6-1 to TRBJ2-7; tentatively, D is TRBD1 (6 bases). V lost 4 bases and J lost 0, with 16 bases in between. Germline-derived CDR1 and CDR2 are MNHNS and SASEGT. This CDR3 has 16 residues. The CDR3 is CASSGLDIGGSYEQYF. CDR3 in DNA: TGTGCCAGCAGTGGGCTCGACATAGGGGGCTCCTACGAGCAGTACTTC.

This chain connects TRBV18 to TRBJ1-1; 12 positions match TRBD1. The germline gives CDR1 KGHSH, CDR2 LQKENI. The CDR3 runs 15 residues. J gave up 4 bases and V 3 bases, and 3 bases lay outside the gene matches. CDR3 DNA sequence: TGTGCCAGCTCACCCGGGACAGGGGGCCGCACTGAAGCTTTCTTT. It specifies CASSPGTGGRTEAFF.

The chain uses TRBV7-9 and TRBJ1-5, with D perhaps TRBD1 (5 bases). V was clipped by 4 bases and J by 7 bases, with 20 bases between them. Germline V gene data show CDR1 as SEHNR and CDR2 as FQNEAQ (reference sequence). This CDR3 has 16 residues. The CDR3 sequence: CASSSGWGGSGQPQHF. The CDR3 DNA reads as TGTGCCAGCAGCTCGGGATGGGGGGGGTCGGGGCAGCCCCAGCATTTT.

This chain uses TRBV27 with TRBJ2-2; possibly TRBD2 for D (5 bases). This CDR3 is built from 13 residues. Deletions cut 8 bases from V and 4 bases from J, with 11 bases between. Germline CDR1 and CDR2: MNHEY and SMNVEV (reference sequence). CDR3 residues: CASSWTVTGELFF. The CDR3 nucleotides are TGTGCCAGCTCCTGGACTGTCACCGGGGAGCTGTTTTTT.

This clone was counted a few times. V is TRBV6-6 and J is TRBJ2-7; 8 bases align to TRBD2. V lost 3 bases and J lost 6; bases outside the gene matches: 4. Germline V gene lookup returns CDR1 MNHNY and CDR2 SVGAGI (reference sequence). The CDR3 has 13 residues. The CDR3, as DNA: TGTGCCAGCAGTTATTCCGGGGGGGGCGAGCAGTACTTC. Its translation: CASSYSGGGEQYF.

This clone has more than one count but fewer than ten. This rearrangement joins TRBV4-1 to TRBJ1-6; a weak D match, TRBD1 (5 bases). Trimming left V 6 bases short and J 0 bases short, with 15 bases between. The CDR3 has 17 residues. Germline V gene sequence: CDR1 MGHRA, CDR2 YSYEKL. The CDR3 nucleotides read TGCGCCAGCAGGAAGGGGCCACAGAGCTCCTATAATTCACCCCTCCACTTT. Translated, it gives CASRKGPQSSYNSPLHF.

CDR3 in DNA: TGTGCCAGCAGCCTATCTTTCATCGGGGCAGGGGGTGAAGCTTTCTTT. Protein sequence: CASSLSFIGAGGEAFF. V gene TRBV6-6 combines with J gene TRBJ1-1; 7 nucleotides match TRBD1. This CDR3 is built from 16 residues. Trimming at V came to 6 bases and at J to 7 bases, leaving 17 bases not matched to a gene. CDR1 is MNHNY and CDR2 is SVGAGI in the germline V gene (reference sequence).